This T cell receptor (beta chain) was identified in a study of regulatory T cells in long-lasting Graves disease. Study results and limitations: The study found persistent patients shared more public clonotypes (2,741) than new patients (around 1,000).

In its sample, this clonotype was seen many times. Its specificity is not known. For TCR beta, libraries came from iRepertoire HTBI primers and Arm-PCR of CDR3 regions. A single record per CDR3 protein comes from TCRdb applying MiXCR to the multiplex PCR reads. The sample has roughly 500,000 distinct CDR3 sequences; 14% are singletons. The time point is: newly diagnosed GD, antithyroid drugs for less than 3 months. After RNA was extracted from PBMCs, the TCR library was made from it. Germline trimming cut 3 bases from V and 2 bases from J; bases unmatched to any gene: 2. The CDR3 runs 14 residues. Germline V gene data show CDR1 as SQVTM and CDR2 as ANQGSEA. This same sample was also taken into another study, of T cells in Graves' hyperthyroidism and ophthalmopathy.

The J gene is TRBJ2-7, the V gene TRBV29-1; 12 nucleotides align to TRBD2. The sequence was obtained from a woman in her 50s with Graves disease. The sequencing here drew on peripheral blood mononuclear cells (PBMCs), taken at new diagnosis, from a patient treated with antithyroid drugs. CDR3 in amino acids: CSVETSGSTYEQYF. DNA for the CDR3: TGCAGCGTTGAGACTAGCGGGAGTACCTACGAGCAGTACTTC.